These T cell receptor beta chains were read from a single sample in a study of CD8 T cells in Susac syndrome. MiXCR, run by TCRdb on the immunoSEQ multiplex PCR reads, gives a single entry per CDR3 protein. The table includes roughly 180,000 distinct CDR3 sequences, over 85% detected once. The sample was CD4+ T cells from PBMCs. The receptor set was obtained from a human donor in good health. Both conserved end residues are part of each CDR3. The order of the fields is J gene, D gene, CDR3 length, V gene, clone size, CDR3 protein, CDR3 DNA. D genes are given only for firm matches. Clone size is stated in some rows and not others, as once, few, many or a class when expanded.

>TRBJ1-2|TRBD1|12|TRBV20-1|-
CSARDGTVSYTF
TGCAGTGCTAGGGACGGGACAGTCAGCTACACCTTC
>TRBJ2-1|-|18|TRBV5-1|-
CASSLRLGSAITGNEQFF
TGCGCCAGCAGCTTGAGACTCGGGAGCGCCATAACGGGCAATGAGCAGTTCTTC
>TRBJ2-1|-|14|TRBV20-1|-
CSAKRARGYNEQFF
TGCAGTGCTAAGCGGGCCCGAGGATACAATGAGCAGTTCTTC
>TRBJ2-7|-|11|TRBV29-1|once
CSVGESYEQYF
TGCAGCGTTGGGGAAAGCTACGAGCAGTACTTC
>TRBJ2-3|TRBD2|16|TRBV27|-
CASRPRTSGRQDTQYF
TGTGCCAGCAGACCAAGGACTAGCGGGAGACAAGATACGCAGTATTTT
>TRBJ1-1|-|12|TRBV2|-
CASSRQSTEAFF
TGTGCCAGCAGCCGACAGAGCACTGAAGCTTTCTTT
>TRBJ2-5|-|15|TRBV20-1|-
CSARGQDSTTRAQYF
TGCAGTGCTAGAGGACAGGATAGTACTACCCGGGCCCAGTACTTC
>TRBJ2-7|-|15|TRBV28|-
CASRPSGLHPYEQYF
TGTGCCAGCAGACCTTCGGGACTTCATCCCTACGAGCAGTACTTC
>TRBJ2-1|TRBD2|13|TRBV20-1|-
CSARDWREIGQFF
TGCAGTGCTAGAGATTGGCGGGAGATAGGGCAGTTCTTC
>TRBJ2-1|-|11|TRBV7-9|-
CASSLADEQFF
TGTGCCAGCAGCTTAGCAGATGAGCAGTTCTTC
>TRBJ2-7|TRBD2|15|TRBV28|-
CASSASTSGTFEQYF
TGTGCCAGCAGTGCATCGACTAGCGGCACCTTCGAGCAGTACTTC
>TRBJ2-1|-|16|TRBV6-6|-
CASSYSAGPFHNEQFF
TGTGCCAGCAGTTACTCGGCAGGGCCCTTCCACAATGAGCAGTTCTTC
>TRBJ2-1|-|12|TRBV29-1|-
CSAGDNYNEQFF
TGCAGCGCAGGGGACAATTACAATGAGCAGTTCTTC
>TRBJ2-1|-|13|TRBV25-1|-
CASSVELAFGQFF
TGTGCCAGCAGTGTCGAACTAGCATTTGGGCAGTTCTTC
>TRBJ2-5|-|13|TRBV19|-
CASTNGDVETQYF
TGTGCCAGTACGAATGGGGATGTAGAGACCCAGTACTTC
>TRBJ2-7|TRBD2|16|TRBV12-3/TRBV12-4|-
CASSPRTSGTSYEQYF
TGTGCCAGCAGTCCTCGGACTAGCGGGACCTCCTACGAGCAGTACTTC
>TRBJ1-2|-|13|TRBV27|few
CASSLRGNYGYTF
TGTGCCAGCAGTTTGAGGGGTAACTATGGCTACACCTTC